Below, 19 T cell receptor beta chains from the same sample are listed, as sequenced in a study of vaccination and CD4 T cells after COVID-19. The assay that was used to sequence DNA from cultured CD4+ T cells was the Oncomine TCR Beta short-read assay. TCRdb redid the calling of the PCR reads with MiXCR, one entry per CDR3 protein. The repertoire holds around 20,000 distinct CDR3 sequences, with 45% to 60% as singletons. Treatment given: approximately nine-day PBMC culture with coronavirus spike peptide pools or control peptides (ViraFEST assay). These receptors lack a known antigen. Input material: CD4+ T cells from blood, cultured in vitro. These receptors originate from a human donor who had recovered from COVID-19.

The chain links TRBV6-5 to TRBJ2-4; 9 bases are a match to TRBD1. The CDR3 spans 15 residues. V shed 4 bases, J shed 7 bases, and the junction held 8 bases outside the gene matches. Germline V gives CDR1 MNHEY, CDR2 SVGAGI. DNA for the CDR3: TGTGCCAGCAGTTCCACAGGGGGCCGGGAGAACATTCAGTACTTC. It translates to CASSSTGGRENIQYF.

This rearrangement joins TRBV4-1 to TRBJ1-2, with 7 bases that match TRBD1. With V trimmed by 4 bases and J by 11 bases, 10 bases remained unmatched. The CDR3 runs 13 residues. Germline V CDR1 and CDR2: MGHRA, YSYEKL. In DNA form, the CDR3 reads TGCGCCAGCAGCCCCTCACCGACAGGGCCGTACACCTTC. Its protein product is CASSPSPTGPYTF.

CDR3 nucleotide sequence: TGTGCCAGTCGCCACAGGGGAATATACAATGAGCAGTTCTTC. Its translation is CASRHRGIYNEQFF. The chain joins TRBV19 to TRBJ2-1; 7 bases are a match to TRBD1. The CDR3 contains 14 residues. The V gene end was trimmed by 8 bases and the J gene end by 4 bases; junction bases not matched to a gene: 8. From germline, CDR1 is LNHDA and CDR2 SQIVND (reference sequence).

This clonotype was observed a few times. The rearrangement links TRBV12-3 or TRBV12-4 to TRBJ1-6; D may be TRBD1 (6 bases). Trimming removed 8 bases from V and 2 bases from J, with 10 bases in between. The CDR3 is 14 amino acids. DNA of the CDR3: TGTGCCAGCCTACAGGGTGCCTATAATTCACCCCTCCACTTT. This codes for CASLQGAYNSPLHF.

In its sample, this clonotype is medium-sized. The rearrangement uses TRBV7-3 and TRBJ1-5, with D possibly being TRBD1 (5 bases). Germline CDR1 is SGHTA and CDR2 is FQGTGA. This CDR3 is 13 amino acids long. Between the trimmed V and J ends, which lost 5 bases and 3 bases, there was a span of 8 bases. The CDR3 is CASSRGPNQPQHF. The CDR3 coding sequence is TGTGCCAGCAGCCGGGGCCCCAATCAGCCCCAGCATTTT.

This clonotype was counted only a few times. The chain joins TRBV20-1 to TRBJ1-4; maybe TRBD1 (5 bases). V lost 4 bases and J 7 bases, leaving 22 bases between the germline ends. Looked up from germline, CDR1 is DFQATT and CDR2 is SNEGSKA (reference sequence). The length of the CDR3 is 16 residues. CDR3 nucleotide sequence: TGCAGTGCTACCAACCGACTCAGGGAAGCGGGTGAAAAACTGTTTTTT. Its translation: CSATNRLREAGEKLFF.

The V and J genes are TRBV2 and TRBJ2-2, with 9 bases lining up with TRBD1. The J segment lost 7 bases and the V segment lost 6 bases, leaving 12 bases of the junction unmatched. Germline V gene lookup returns CDR1 SNHLY and CDR2 FYNNEI. CDR3 length equals 16 residues. DNA for the CDR3: TGTGCCAGCAGCGAGCCGGGACAGGGAGATGGCGGGGAGCTGTTTTTT. Translating gives CASSEPGQGDGGELFF.

This clonotype came up a few times. This chain joins TRBV20-1 and TRBJ1-2; 8 positions agree with TRBD1. Germline loops: CDR1 DFQATT, CDR2 SNEGSKA (reference sequence). The CDR3 has 15 residues. The trim removed 0 bases at V and 3 bases at J, leaving 6 bases unmatched. DNA for the CDR3: TGCAGTGCTAGAGATCATGGACAGGGTGACTATGGCTACACCTTC. This encodes CSARDHGQGDYGYTF.

This sequence joins TRBV6-1 and TRBJ2-7; D is uncertain. The germline CDR1 and CDR2 sequences are MNHNS and SASEGT. V lost 1 base to trimming and J lost 0 bases, with 10 bases between them. The CDR3 extends over 15 amino acids. In DNA, the CDR3 is TGTGCCAGCAGTGAAGACACGTCGAGCTCCTACGAGCAGTACTTC. Translated, it gives CASSEDTSSSYEQYF.

The chain has TRBV2 and TRBJ1-3; possible D gene TRBD1, 5 bases. CDR1 SNHLY and CDR2 FYNNEI come from the germline V gene. CDR3 length: 16 residues. V was trimmed by 6 bases and J by 1 base, leaving 16 bases between them. The CDR3 reads CASSLEGVKSGNTIYF. CDR3 DNA: TGTGCCAGCAGCCTTGAAGGGGTCAAGTCTGGAAACACCATATATTTT. Full variable domain (remainder filled in from reference TRBV2 and TRBJ1-3): EPEVTQTPSHQVTQMGQEVILRCVPISNHLYFYWYRQILGQKVEFLVSFYNNEISEKSEIFDDQFSVERPDGSNFTLKIRSTKLEDSAMYFCASSLEGVKSGNTIYFGEGSWLTVV.

This clonotype was counted between two and nine times. The chain links TRBV7-9 to TRBJ1-6, with no clear D. Germline V gene data show CDR1 as SEHNR and CDR2 as FQNEAQ (reference sequence). V was trimmed by 2 bases and J by 6 bases, leaving 14 bases between them. The CDR3 length is 16 residues. CDR3 in DNA: TGTGCCAGCAGCTTACAGTCCGGGTCGGGTAATTCACCCCTCCACTTT. Translated, it gives CASSLQSGSGNSPLHF.

This clonotype has just a few counts. V is TRBV29-1 and J is TRBJ1-1; TRBD1 aligns across 7 bases. V lost 5 bases and J lost 0; bases outside the gene matches: 6. From germline, CDR1 is SQVTM and CDR2 ANQGSEA. This CDR3 has 14 residues. CDR3 bases: TGCAGCGTTCGACAGGGATCGATGAACACTGAAGCTTTCTTT. The encoded protein is CSVRQGSMNTEAFF.

V and J are TRBV10-3 and TRBJ2-1, with 12 bases that match TRBD2. The V gene's germline CDR1 is ENHRY and CDR2 SYGVKD. The trim removed 4 bases at V and 7 bases at J, leaving 11 bases unmatched. This CDR3 is 17 amino acids long. Written as DNA, the CDR3 is TGTGCCATCAGTGGGGCCGCTCTAGCGGGAGGGCCTAATGAGCAGTTCTTC. Amino acid sequence: CAISGAALAGGPNEQFF.

The chain carries TRBV4-1 and TRBJ2-5, with D tentatively TRBD1 (6 bases). The V end was cut by 4 bases, the J end by 4 bases, with 13 bases between. From germline, CDR1 is MGHRA and CDR2 YSYEKL. This CDR3 comprises 14 residues. The DNA for the CDR3 is TGCGCCAGCAGCCTTGGATCAGGGGTAGAGACCCAGTACTTC. It specifies CASSLGSGVETQYF.

This clonotype was counted only a few times. This chain connects TRBV19 to TRBJ2-7; possibly TRBD2 for D (6 bases). Germline lookup yields CDR1 LNHDA and CDR2 SQIVND (reference sequence). V was trimmed by 6 bases and J by 5 bases, leaving 17 bases between them. The length of the CDR3 is 14 residues. In DNA, the CDR3 is TGTGCCAGTAGCCCCCCCTTGACTAGTCACGAGCAGTACTTC. It encodes CASSPPLTSHEQYF.

The gene calls are TRBV6-1 and TRBJ2-7; 8 bases agree with TRBD2. With 6 bases clipped from V and 0 bases from J, the junction kept 4 bases outside the gene matches. The CDR3 runs to 14 residues. CDR1 is MNHNS and CDR2 is SASEGT in the germline V gene. In DNA form, the CDR3 reads TGTGCCAGCAGGCTAGCGGGCCTCTCCTACGAGCAGTACTTC. It yields the protein CASRLAGLSYEQYF.

This clonotype was counted once. The chain recombines TRBV2 with TRBJ1-3; TRBD1 matches at 10 bases. The junction had 10 bases not matched to a gene; V was cut back by 0 bases and J by 2 bases. The CDR3 consists of 19 residues. Looked up from germline, CDR1 is SNHLY and CDR2 is FYNNEI. The CDR3 sequence is CASSEAPPGQGKAGNTIYF. The CDR3 DNA is TGTGCCAGCAGTGAAGCGCCCCCGGGACAGGGGAAGGCTGGAAACACCATATATTTT.

The chain employs TRBV24-1 and TRBJ2-2; 12 bases align to TRBD1. Germline-derived CDR1 and CDR2 are KGHDR and SFDVKD. This CDR3 comprises 20 residues. V lost 4 bases, J lost 1 base, and 12 bases stayed unmatched. CDR3 protein: CATSDHDRDRGRLNTGELFF. The CDR3 bases are TGTGCCACCAGTGACCATGACCGGGACAGGGGGCGATTGAACACCGGGGAGCTGTTTTTT.

V and J are TRBV7-3 and TRBJ1-1; D not resolved. Germline CDR1 and CDR2: SGHTA and FQGTGA. Trimming took off 5 bases at V and 4 bases at J, with 17 bases between the two ends. CDR3 size: 15 residues. CDR3 region: CASSPQAGGITEAFF. Written as DNA, the CDR3 is TGTGCCAGCAGCCCTCAGGCAGGCGGGATCACTGAAGCTTTCTTT.